What follows are 27 T cell receptor beta chains derived from one specimen sequenced in a study of human T cells and chemical hapten exposure. Stated time point: pre-sensitization, week 0. This sample's treatment: therapeutic diphenylcyclopropenone sensitization with weekly scalp DPC. Via MiXCR, TCRdb re-called the RACE reads, giving one row per CDR3 protein. The sample holds around 330,000 distinct CDR3 sequences, over 5% seen once. The starting material was whole blood, obtained in connection with sensitization to the hapten diphenylcyclopropenone (DPC). These receptors originate from a woman between 18 and 29 years old with alopecia areata. Some clones in this sample may be carry-over from other donors' samples.

This chain links TRBV28 with TRBJ1-6; no clear D. V lost 5 bases to trimming and J lost 5 bases, with 10 bases between them. This CDR3 comprises 14 residues. CDR1 is MDHEN, CDR2 SYDVKM, per germline. The CDR3 is CASSQGNDNSPLHF. CDR3 bases: TGTGCCAGCAGTCAAGGGAATGATAATTCACCCCTCCACTTT.

J is TRBJ2-1 and V is TRBV7-9; 9 nucleotides agree with TRBD1. Germline V gene data show CDR1 as SEHNR and CDR2 as FQNEAQ (reference sequence). V dropped 5 bases and J dropped 3; count of bases not matched to a gene: 5. The CDR3 is 15 residues long. This CDR3 reads CASSQQGANYNEQFF. CDR3 sequence (DNA): TGTGCCAGCAGCCAACAGGGGGCAAACTACAATGAGCAGTTCTTC. Full variable domain (remainder filled in from reference TRBV7-9 and TRBJ2-1): DTGVSQNPRHKITKRGQNVTFRCDPISEHNRLYWYRQTLGQGPEFLTYFQNEAQLEKSRLLSDRFSAERPKGSFSTLEIQRTEQGDSAMYLCASSQQGANYNEQFFGPGTRLTVL.

This clonotype was picked up many times. J is TRBJ2-5 and V is TRBV6-1; possible D gene TRBD2, 6 bases. Germline CDR1 is MNHNS and CDR2 is SASEGT. This CDR3 has 16 residues. Trimming pared 3 bases from V and 4 bases from J, leaving 18 bases between. The CDR3 DNA is TGTGCCAGCAGTGAGCGTTTCGGAGGGCCCCGAGAGACCCAGTACTTC. This encodes CASSERFGGPRETQYF.

This clonotype was picked up many times. The chain recombines TRBV6-2 or TRBV6-3 with TRBJ2-5, with TRBD1 matching over 8 bases. The V gene's germline CDR1 is MNHEY and CDR2 SVGEGT. This CDR3 region has 15 residues. The junction had 5 bases not matched to a gene; V was cut back by 5 bases and J by 0 bases. The CDR3 DNA sequence: TGTGCCAGCAGTCCCGGACAGGGCGACCAAGAGACCCAGTACTTC. This gives the protein CASSPGQGDQETQYF.

Ten or more counts support this clonotype. V usage is TRBV7-9 and J usage is TRBJ2-5; D is ambiguous. This CDR3 is built from 15 residues. Germline V CDR1 and CDR2: SEHNR, FQNEAQ (reference sequence). V was cut by 3 bases and J by 7 bases, with 18 bases left in between. In DNA form, the CDR3 reads TGTGCCAGCAGCTTCGTCCAGCGTGAAGCCCGGACCCAGTACTTC. Amino acids: CASSFVQREARTQYF.

This clonotype was found many times. V is TRBV28 and J is TRBJ1-1, with D unresolved. This CDR3 contains 19 residues. The V gene's germline CDR1 is MDHEN and CDR2 SYDVKM. Trimming removed 1 base at V and 1 base at J, with 22 bases between. This chain's CDR3 is CASSLSRNPTHRGNTEAFF. In DNA form, the CDR3 reads TGTGCCAGCAGTTTATCCAGAAATCCAACTCACCGGGGGAACACTGAAGCTTTCTTT.

The chain carries TRBV20-1 and TRBJ2-3, with D possibly matching TRBD2 (7 bases). CDR3 size: 15 residues. Trimming removed 5 bases from V and 0 bases from J, with 15 bases in between. Germline-derived CDR1 and CDR2 are DFQATT and SNEGSKA (reference sequence). The CDR3 DNA reads TGCAGTGCTGCGGGGGCCTCCCGTAGCACAGATACGCAGTATTTT. Translated: CSAAGASRSTDTQYF.

There are many counts of this clonotype. The chain uses TRBV6-5 and TRBJ2-3; 16 bases match TRBD2. The CDR3 length is 16 residues. Trimming removed 5 bases from V and 4 bases from J; junction bases left unmatched: 3. The germline V gene has CDR1 MNHEY and CDR2 SVGAGI. As DNA, the CDR3 is TGTGCCAGCAGTCCGGGACTAGCGGGGGGGGCAGATACGCAGTATTTT. Protein product: CASSPGLAGGADTQYF.

This clonotype was observed at least ten times. The J gene is TRBJ1-1, the V gene TRBV5-1, with no clear D. Trimming cost V 6 bases and J 0 bases, with 12 bases left between them. CDR3 length: 14 amino acids. Germline V CDR1 and CDR2: SGHRS, YFSETQ. Here the CDR3 DNA reads TGCGCCAGCACCACCGAGGCGGTGAACACTGAAGCTTTCTTT. Translating gives CASTTEAVNTEAFF.

This clonotype was picked up many times. The rearrangement joins TRBV28 to TRBJ2-4; D gene unclear. This CDR3 comprises 15 residues. V was trimmed by 6 bases and J by 0 bases, leaving 12 bases between them. CDR1 MDHEN and CDR2 SYDVKM come from the germline V gene. The CDR3 nucleotides are TGTGCCAGCAGCGCAGAGAACCTAGCCAAAAACATTCAGTACTTC. Residues: CASSAENLAKNIQYF.

V usage is TRBV6-5 and J usage is TRBJ2-3; possible D gene TRBD2, 6 bases. This CDR3 contains 15 residues. Germline assignment: CDR1 MNHEY and CDR2 SVGAGI. Trimming took 6 bases from V and 0 from J, leaving 13 bases between them. The CDR3 here is CASSRGSTSTDTQYF. DNA for the CDR3: TGTGCCAGCAGCCGGGGGTCAACGAGCACAGATACGCAGTATTTT.

This clonotype turned up a few times. The chain uses TRBV5-1 and TRBJ2-2; no reliable D call. The length of the CDR3 is 14 residues. Germline assignment: CDR1 SGHRS and CDR2 YFSETQ. Trimming removed 0 bases from V and 1 base from J, with 4 bases in between. Written as DNA, the CDR3 is TGCGCCAGCAGCTTGGATTGGAACACCGGGGAGCTGTTTTTT. Its protein product is CASSLDWNTGELFF. Combining the CDR3 with reference TRBV5-1 and TRBJ2-2 gives the whole variable domain KAGVTQTPRYLIKTRGQQVTLSCSPISGHRSVSWYQQTPGQGLQFLFEYFSETQRNKGNFPGRFSGRQFSNSRSEMNVSTLELGDSALYLCASSLDWNTGELFFGEGSRLTVL.

The rearrangement uses TRBV6-4 and TRBJ1-5; the match to TRBD1 covers 9 bases. CDR1 and CDR2 (germline): MRHNA, SNTAGT. V dropped 2 bases and J dropped 3; count of bases not matched to a gene: 8. The CDR3 sequence is 17 residues long. Here the CDR3 DNA reads TGTGCCAGCAGTGACCGCTTGGACAGGGGATACAATCAGCCCCAGCATTTT. Encoded protein: CASSDRLDRGYNQPQHF.

This clonotype has at least ten counts. The J gene is TRBJ2-7, the V gene TRBV29-1; D may correspond to TRBD1 or TRBD2 (7 bases each). Per the germline V gene, CDR1 is SQVTM and CDR2 is ANQGSEA. V was shortened by 1 base and J by 0 bases, with 16 bases between the two germline ends. The CDR3 consists of 16 residues. This CDR3 is CSVEARGGHSSYEQYF. CDR3 DNA: TGCAGCGTTGAAGCCAGGGGGGGGCACAGCTCCTACGAGCAGTACTTC.

The V call is TRBV14, the J call TRBJ1-2, with 7 bases lining up with TRBD1. Germline values: CDR1 SGHDN, CDR2 FVKESK. The CDR3 is made up of 16 amino acids. Losses at the gene ends were 4 bases for V and 8 bases for J; bases not matched to a gene: 16. The DNA of the CDR3 is TGTGCCAGCAGCCCCCGGACGTCCCCGCGACAGGGCGGCTACACCTTC. It specifies CASSPRTSPRQGGYTF.

V and J are TRBV7-3 and TRBJ1-2; TRBD1 matches 7 bases. V shed 6 bases, J shed 1 base, and the junction held 5 bases outside the gene matches. The CDR3 has 14 amino acids. Germline V gene data show CDR1 as SGHTA and CDR2 as FQGTGA. As DNA, the CDR3 is TGTGCCAGCAGATTCAGGGGGTTTAACTATGGCTACACCTTC. Its protein is CASRFRGFNYGYTF. Full variable domain (outside the CDR3, taken from reference TRBV7-3 and TRBJ1-2): GAGVSQTPSNKVTEKGKYVELRCDPISGHTALYWYRQSLGQGPEFLIYFQGTGAADDSGLPNDRFFAVRPEGSVSTLKIQRTERGDSAVYLCASRFRGFNYGYTFGSGTRLTVV.

The chain is built from TRBV19 and TRBJ1-2; no definite D call. Deletions cut 6 bases from V and 10 bases from J, with 15 bases between. CDR1 and CDR2 (germline): LNHDA, SQIVND (reference sequence). This CDR3 region has 12 residues. The CDR3 coding sequence is TGTGCCAGTAGCCTCCAGTGGAACGACTACACCTTC. Protein sequence: CASSLQWNDYTF.

Many counts were recorded for this clonotype. V gene TRBV29-1 combines with J gene TRBJ1-6; 7 nucleotides agree with TRBD1. Looked up from germline, CDR1 is SQVTM and CDR2 is ANQGSEA. V shed 5 bases and J 8 bases; nucleotides not matched to a gene: 9. This CDR3 has 14 residues. CDR3 sequence (DNA): TGCAGCGTTTTAGACAGTACAGGGGATTCACCCCTCCACTTT. Amino acid sequence: CSVLDSTGDSPLHF.

This clonotype turned up a few times. The chain couples TRBV7-6 to TRBJ1-1; D unresolved. CDR1 is SGHVS and CDR2 is FNYEAQ in the germline V gene. The V end lost 1 base, the J end lost 3 bases, and 15 bases lay between the germline ends. The length of the CDR3 is 16 residues. The CDR3 sequence is CASSLGAGALDTEAFF. The CDR3, as DNA: TGTGCCAGCAGCTTAGGGGCAGGCGCGTTGGACACTGAAGCTTTCTTT.

This clonotype was observed a few times. V gene TRBV7-8 combines with J gene TRBJ1-6, with TRBD1 as a possible D gene (5 bases). Germline CDR1 is SGHVS and CDR2 is FQNEAQ. The CDR3 covers 18 residues. Trimming stripped 5 bases from V and 0 bases from J, with 17 bases between. CDR3: CASSRLGLPGSYNSPLHF. DNA for the CDR3: TGTGCCAGCAGCCGCCTGGGACTCCCAGGCTCCTATAATTCACCCCTCCACTTT.

This clonotype was seen a handful of times. The CDR3, as DNA: TGTGCCAGCAGTTATTGGACAGCCCCGGGCAATCAGCCCCAGCATTTT. Translated: CASSYWTAPGNQPQHF. The chain combines TRBV6-2 or TRBV6-3 with TRBJ1-5; TRBD1 is a possible D gene (6 bases). The CDR3 loop spans 16 amino acids. Germline-derived CDR1 and CDR2 are MNHEY and SVGEGT. V was clipped by 3 bases and J by 2 bases, with 14 bases between them.

This clonotype was seen a handful of times. The chain employs TRBV4-3 and TRBJ2-1; perhaps TRBD1 as D (6 bases). From germline, CDR1 is LGHNA and CDR2 YSLEER. There are 13 residues in the CDR3. Trimming cost V 4 bases and J 12 bases, with 16 bases left between them. This chain's CDR3 is CASSRNYREGQFF. DNA for the CDR3: TGCGCCAGCAGCCGAAATTACAGGGAAGGGCAGTTCTTC.

This clonotype has ten or more counts. The rearrangement links TRBV5-4 to TRBJ2-3, with 8 bases that match TRBD1. Germline CDR1 is SGHNT and CDR2 is YYREEE (reference sequence). Losses at the gene ends were 2 bases for V and 4 bases for J; bases not matched to a gene: 3. The CDR3 has 14 amino acids. The chain's CDR3 is CASSFLTGADTQYF. The CDR3 bases are TGTGCCAGCAGCTTTCTGACAGGGGCAGATACGCAGTATTTT.

The table lists this clonotype with a few counts. J is TRBJ2-3 and V is TRBV2, with D maybe TRBD2 (5 bases). CDR3 length: 14 amino acids. Germline values: CDR1 SNHLY, CDR2 FYNNEI. Trimming took 7 bases from V and 1 from J, leaving 12 bases between them. In DNA, the CDR3 is TGTGCCAGCACGGAGCGGATACGCACAGATACGCAGTATTTT. It encodes CASTERIRTDTQYF.

This clonotype was found a few times. The chain has TRBV5-1 and TRBJ2-7, with D unresolved. Germline assignment: CDR1 SGHRS and CDR2 YFSETQ. The CDR3 length is 14 residues. The V end lost 7 bases, the J end lost 2 bases, and 16 bases lay between the germline ends. The CDR3: CASRLSAEPYEQYF. CDR3 nucleotides: TGCGCCAGCCGGTTATCGGCTGAACCCTACGAGCAGTACTTC.

This clonotype was counted a few times. DNA of the CDR3: TGCAGTGCTAGAGTGGACACTTCGGGGACCCAGTACTTC. It translates to CSARVDTSGTQYF. This chain links TRBV20-1 with TRBJ2-5; D may be TRBD1 (5 bases). The CDR3 covers 13 residues. The germline V gene encodes CDR1 DFQATT and CDR2 SNEGSKA (reference sequence). V lost 1 base, J lost 7 bases, and 13 bases lay in between.

Comments on this clonotype: A single base is all that separates this from a far larger clone, so a read error is likely. The chain is built from TRBV7-3 and TRBJ2-3, with 10 bases lining up with TRBD2. CDR1 is SGHTA and CDR2 is FQGTGA in the germline V gene. The CDR3 has 14 residues. The CDR3 here is CGSSLAGGTDTQYF. The CDR3 bases are TGTGGCAGCAGCTTAGCGGGGGGAACAGATACGCAGTATTTT. Complete variable domain (other parts from reference TRBV7-3 and TRBJ2-3): GAGVSQTPSNKVTEKGKYVELRCDPISGHTALYWYRQSLGQGPEFLIYFQGTGAADDSGLPNDRFFAVRPEGSVSTLKIQRTERGDSAVYLCGSSLAGGTDTQYFGPGTRLTVL.